What follows are 14 T cell receptor beta chains derived from one specimen sequenced in a study of blood T cell repertoires in COVID-19. Libraries were prepared by immunoSEQ multiplex PCR; TCRdb keeps only in-frame clonotypes and omits some of them. This table holds roughly 230,000 clones, 85% to 90% found once. The material sequenced was peripheral blood. The receptors originated from a woman in her thirties or forties who had recovered from COVID-19.

This clone was seen a handful of times. The gene calls are TRBV7-9 and TRBJ2-1, with 11 bases matching TRBD2. V dropped 5 bases and J dropped 7; count of bases not matched to a gene: 7. CDR3 length equals 15 residues. Germline CDR1 reads SEHNR; CDR2 reads FQNEAQ (reference sequence). Here the CDR3 reads CASSVLAGGNNEQFF. For the CDR3, the DNA is TGTGCCAGCAGCGTCCTAGCGGGAGGTAATAATGAGCAGTTCTTC.

The chain employs TRBV28 and TRBJ2-7; weak D call: TRBD1 (6 bases). Trimming took off 2 bases at V and 3 bases at J, with 14 bases between the two ends. Per germline, CDR1 MDHEN and CDR2 SYDVKM. The CDR3 spans 15 residues. The CDR3 nucleotides read TGTGCCAGCAGTTTAGCCCAGGGGACCCACTACGAGCAGTACTTC. As protein: CASSLAQGTHYEQYF.

The V and J genes are TRBV28 and TRBJ1-3; a possible D gene is TRBD1 (5 bases). This CDR3 has 14 amino acids. Germline V lookup: CDR1 MDHEN, CDR2 SYDVKM. The CDR3 reads CVSLAGESGNTIYF. The CDR3 DNA follows: TGTGTGAGCTTGGCGGGGGAATCTGGAAACACCATATATTTT.

The V gene is TRBV13, the J gene TRBJ2-1; TRBD2 aligns across 9 bases. The CDR3 contains 16 residues. Germline V CDR1 and CDR2: PRHDT, FYEKMQ (reference sequence). The J segment lost 0 bases and the V segment lost 3 bases, leaving 3 bases of the junction unmatched. This CDR3 reads CASSLWRGGSYNEQFF. In DNA, the CDR3 is TGTGCCAGCAGCTTGTGGCGGGGGGGCTCCTACAATGAGCAGTTCTTC.

The V gene is TRBV7-9, the J gene TRBJ1-2; 7 positions match TRBD1. The germline V gene encodes CDR1 SEHNR and CDR2 FQNEAQ (reference sequence). The CDR3 has 12 residues. Unmatched junction bases numbered 3, after V lost 5 bases and J lost 6 bases. CDR3 residues: CASSTGTDGYTF. CDR3 in DNA: TGTGCCAGCAGCACTGGGACAGATGGCTACACCTTC.

This chain joins TRBV19 and TRBJ1-4, with 7 bases matching TRBD1. Losses at the gene ends were 8 bases for V and 8 bases for J; bases not matched to a gene: 8. This CDR3 contains 13 residues. Looked up from germline, CDR1 is LNHDA and CDR2 is SQIVND (reference sequence). As DNA, the CDR3 is TGTGCCAGTCACAGGGGTGGCGAGGAAAAACTGTTTTTT. This encodes CASHRGGEEKLFF.

The CDR3 loop is CASTPGGGMGNEQFF. The CDR3 DNA follows: TGTGCCAGCACCCCTGGGGGGGGCATGGGGAATGAGCAGTTCTTC. The chain carries TRBV9 and TRBJ2-1, with D maybe TRBD2 (7 bases). Germline V CDR1 and CDR2: SGDLS, YYNGEE. CDR3 length equals 15 residues. V was cut by 6 bases and J by 7 bases, with 20 bases left in between. The full variable domain, its missing parts supplied by reference TRBV9 and TRBJ2-1, is DSGVTQTPKHLITATGQRVTLRCSPRSGDLSVYWYQQSLDQGLQFLIQYYNGEERAKGNILERFSAQQFPDLHSELNLSSLELGDSALYFCASTPGGGMGNEQFFGPGTRLTVL.

The chain links TRBV30 to TRBJ1-2, with TRBD1 as a possible D gene (5 bases). Trimming cost V 2 bases and J 4 bases, with 14 bases left between them. The CDR3 runs 14 residues. CDR1 is GTSNPN and CDR2 is SVGIG in the germline V gene (reference sequence). Here the CDR3 reads CAWSPREVGYGYTF. The CDR3 DNA is TGTGCCTGGAGTCCCAGGGAGGTGGGCTATGGCTACACCTTC. Combining the CDR3 with reference TRBV30 and TRBJ1-2 gives the whole variable domain SQTIHQWPATLVQPVGSPLSLECTVEGTSNPNLYWYRQAAGRGLQLLFYSVGIGQISSEVPQNLSASRPQDRQFILSSKKLLLSDSGFYLCAWSPREVGYGYTFGSGTRLTVV.

The rearrangement uses TRBV6-6 and TRBJ1-1; TRBD1 matches 9 bases. The germline V gene encodes CDR1 MNHNY and CDR2 SVGAGI (reference sequence). The CDR3 has 15 amino acids. The ends lost 5 bases at V and 1 base at J; junction bases unmatched: 5. The CDR3 DNA sequence: TGTGCCAGCAGTAGTACAGGGGGCGGGAACACTGAAGCTTTCTTT. As protein: CASSSTGGGNTEAFF.

The chain links TRBV24-1 to TRBJ2-1, with D maybe TRBD2 (5 bases). The CDR3 spans 13 residues. V gave up 5 bases and J gave up 5 bases, with 9 bases separating them. Germline V lookup: CDR1 KGHDR, CDR2 SFDVKD. Written as DNA, the CDR3 is TGTGCCACCAGTGCGGGATCCAACAATGAGCAGTTCTTC. It translates to CATSAGSNNEQFF.

The genes are TRBV3-1 (or the pseudogene TRBV3-2) and TRBJ2-1, with TRBD2 matching 11 bases. In germline, CDR1 is LGHDT, CDR2 YNNKEL (reference sequence). The V and J ends lost 4 bases and 5 bases, in that order; junction bases with no gene match: 4. The CDR3 loop spans 15 amino acids. CDR3 protein: CASSLSGRGHNEQFF. CDR3 nucleotide sequence: TGTGCCAGCAGCCTTAGCGGGAGGGGTCACAATGAGCAGTTCTTC.

The chain recombines TRBV6-5 with TRBJ2-5; 7 bases map to TRBD2. Germline values: CDR1 MNHEY, CDR2 SVGAGI. J lost 4 bases, V lost 6 bases, and 2 bases had no gene match. The CDR3 sequence is 12 residues long. The CDR3 is CASSWTRETQYF. In nucleotides, the CDR3 is TGTGCCAGCAGCTGGACTAGAGAGACCCAGTACTTC.

J is TRBJ1-1 and V is TRBV25-1; D gene uncertain. Germline assignment: CDR1 MGHDK and CDR2 SYGVNS. This CDR3 contains 12 residues. V lost 2 bases and J lost 10, with 11 bases in between. The CDR3 region has the DNA TGTGCCAGCAGTGAAGGGAGCGCTGGAGCTTTCTTT. This gives the protein CASSEGSAGAFF.

The chain carries TRBV3-1 (or the pseudogene TRBV3-2) and TRBJ2-5; 8 bases agree with TRBD2. This CDR3 is built from 17 residues. V gave up 8 bases and J gave up 1 base; unmatched junction bases: 15. The germline V gene encodes CDR1 LGHDT and CDR2 YNNKEL (reference sequence). The CDR3 coding sequence is TGTGCCAGCTTAAATCGAGGGGGTAGCGGGGCCCAAGAGACCCAGTACTTC. It codes for CASLNRGGSGAQETQYF.